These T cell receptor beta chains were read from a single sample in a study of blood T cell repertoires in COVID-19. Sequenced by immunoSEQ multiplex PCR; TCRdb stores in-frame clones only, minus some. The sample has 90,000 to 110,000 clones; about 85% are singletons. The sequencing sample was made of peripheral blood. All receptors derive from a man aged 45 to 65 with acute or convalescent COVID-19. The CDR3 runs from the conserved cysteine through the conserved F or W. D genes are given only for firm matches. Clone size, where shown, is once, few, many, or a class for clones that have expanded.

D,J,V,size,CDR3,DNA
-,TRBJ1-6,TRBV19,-,CASSFGGRVRSPLHF,TGTGCCAGTAGTTTCGGGGGAAGGGTTAGATCACCCCTCCACTTT
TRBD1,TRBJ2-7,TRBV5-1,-,CASSLEQGEGYEQYF,TGCGCCAGCAGCTTGGAACAGGGGGAAGGGTACGAGCAGTACTTC
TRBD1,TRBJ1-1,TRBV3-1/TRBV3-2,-,CASSQEWTGNTEAFF,TGTGCCAGCAGCCAAGAATGGACAGGGAACACTGAAGCTTTCTTT
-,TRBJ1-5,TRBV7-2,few,CASSLYRAQPQHF,TGTGCCAGCAGCTTGTACAGGGCTCAGCCCCAGCATTTT
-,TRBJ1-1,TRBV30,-,CAWSVLRVPTEAFF,TGTGCCTGGAGTGTACTCAGGGTTCCCACTGAAGCTTTCTTT
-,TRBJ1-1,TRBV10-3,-,CAISSGTRKTEAFF,TGTGCCATCAGTTCCGGGACAAGGAAAACTGAAGCTTTCTTT
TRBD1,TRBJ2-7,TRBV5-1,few,CASSVKGTVTYEQYF,TGCGCCAGCAGCGTGAAGGGGACAGTAACCTACGAGCAGTACTTC
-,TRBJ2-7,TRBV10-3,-,CAIRGNGEQYF,TGTGCCATCCGGGGTAACGGCGAGCAGTACTTC
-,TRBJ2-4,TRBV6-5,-,CASSYSINGGKNIQYF,TGTGCCAGCAGTTACTCGATAAACGGTGGCAAAAACATTCAGTACTTC
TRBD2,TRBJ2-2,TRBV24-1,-,CATGGRGGRGYAGELFF,TGTGCCACCGGAGGTCGGGGGGGGCGAGGGTACGCCGGGGAGCTGTTTTTT
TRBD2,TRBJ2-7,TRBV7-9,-,CAIRPTPSGDYEQYF,TGTGCCATCCGACCTACGCCTAGCGGGGATTACGAGCAGTACTTC
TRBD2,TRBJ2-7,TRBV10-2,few,CASSEGPGTNEQYF,TGCGCCAGCAGTGAAGGTCCAGGGACTAACGAGCAGTACTTC
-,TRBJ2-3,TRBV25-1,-,CASANSGVITDTQYF,TGTGCCAGCGCAAACTCAGGGGTAATCACAGATACGCAGTATTTT
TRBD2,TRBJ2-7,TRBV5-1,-,CASSLGGLAGSYEQYF,TGCGCCAGCAGCTTGGGCGGACTAGCGGGCTCCTACGAGCAGTACTTC
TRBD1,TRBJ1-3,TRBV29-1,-,CSGLLLDRISGNTIYF,TGCAGCGGGCTCCTGCTGGACAGGATCTCTGGAAACACCATATATTTT
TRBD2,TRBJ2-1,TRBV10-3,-,CAIKQTSGEQFF,TGTGCCATCAAACAGACTAGCGGTGAGCAGTTCTTC